The TCR beta chain described here comes from a study of T cells after yellow fever vaccination. Germline CDR1 DFQATT, CDR2 SNEGSKA (reference sequence). The CDR3 length is 15 residues. V lost 7 bases, J lost 1 base, and 17 bases lay in between. TCRdb independently ran MiXCR on the 5' RACE reads; one entry per CDR3 protein. The sample has hundreds of thousands of distinct CDR3 sequences; roughly 14% are singletons. This clonotype was detected only a few times. V and J are TRBV20-1 and TRBJ2-4, with D unclear. This TCR derives from a man under 40 who received the YFV17D yellow fever vaccine. The sample consisted of PBMCs, taken on the day of the yellow fever booster vaccination. This chain's CDR3 is CSGTRPGSAKNIQYF. In DNA, the CDR3 is TGCAGTGGCACCCGGCCTGGATCCGCCAAAAACATTCAGTACTTC.